This TCR beta chain was profiled in a study of control samples from healthy donors and cancer patients. Here immunoSEQ multiplex PCR was the method, and the copy in TCRdb shows in-frame clones only, minus some. Seen here are over 70,000 clones, 70% to 90% observed once, and the top ten hold 9.5% to 10%. CDR1 is GTSNPN and CDR2 is SVGIG in the germline V gene (reference sequence). The CDR3 totals 17 residues. V shed 3 bases, J shed 0 bases, and the junction held 10 bases outside the gene matches. This clone was recorded only once. This sequence joins TRBV30 and TRBJ1-1; TRBD1 aligns across 10 bases. The source is a woman aged 50 to 65 with colorectal cancer. The specimen sequenced was PBMCs. The DNA for the CDR3 is TGTGCCTGGAGCCCTCGGACAGGGGGTCTTATGAACACTGAAGCTTTCTTT. This translates into CAWSPRTGGLMNTEAFF.